Each of the 32 T cell receptor beta chains below was sequenced from the same sample in a study of blood T cell repertoires in COVID-19. Sequencing was performed with immunoSEQ multiplex PCR; in TCRdb, only in-frame clones are kept and a portion is missing. The table records a few hundred thousand clones, about 86% of them present only once. Sample: peripheral blood. Source of these receptors: a woman between 65 and 79 years old with COVID-19, enrolled during active disease.

The CDR3 DNA is TGTGCCAGCAGGGCGGGGGGTCAAGAGACCCAGTACTTC. This translates into CASRAGGQETQYF. The gene calls are TRBV6-5 and TRBJ2-5, with 8 bases identical to TRBD2. Trimming cost V 6 bases and J 2 bases; bases outside gene matches: 2. Germline CDR1 is MNHEY and CDR2 is SVGAGI. The CDR3 runs 13 residues.

In the case of this clone: Different DNA sequences within this sample yield the same CDR3. The gene calls are TRBV18 and TRBJ2-5; D not resolved. The CDR3 covers 11 residues. The germline CDR1 and CDR2 sequences are KGHSH and LQKENI. Trimming left V 6 bases short and J 3 bases short, with 5 bases between. CDR3 sequence: CASSREETQYF. In DNA, the CDR3 is TGTGCCAGCTCCCGAGAAGAGACCCAGTACTTC.

V usage is TRBV18 and J usage is TRBJ1-2; TRBD1 agrees at 7 bases. Germline values: CDR1 KGHSH, CDR2 LQKENI. CDR3 length equals 15 residues. The V and J ends lost 3 bases and 4 bases, in that order; junction bases with no gene match: 8. This CDR3 reads CASSPPTGTLYGYTF. The CDR3 nucleotides read TGTGCCAGCTCACCCCCGACAGGGACTCTCTATGGCTACACCTTC.

V and J are TRBV7-2 and TRBJ2-5; maybe TRBD2 (6 bases). Trimming left V 5 bases short and J 2 bases short, with 15 bases between. The germline CDR1 and CDR2 sequences are SGHTA and FQGNSA. This CDR3 has 15 amino acids. CDR3 in amino acids: CASSPGLRGQETQYF. The DNA of the CDR3 is TGTGCCAGCAGCCCGGGACTCCGAGGGCAAGAGACCCAGTACTTC. Filled out from reference TRBV7-2 and TRBJ2-5, the complete variable domain reads GAGVSQSPSNKVTEKGKDVELRCDPISGHTALYWYRQSLGQGLEFLIYFQGNSAPDKSGLPSDRFSAERTGGSVSTLTIQRTQQEDSAVYLCASSPGLRGQETQYFGPGTRLLVL.

This clone was seen only once. This rearrangement joins TRBV28 to TRBJ2-7, with D uncertain. CDR1 MDHEN and CDR2 SYDVKM come from the germline V gene. The CDR3 spans 14 residues. V shed 5 bases and J shed 2 bases, with 13 bases lying between them. The CDR3 loop reads CASSALGLTYEQYF. Here the CDR3 DNA reads TGTGCCAGCAGTGCCCTCGGTCTTACCTACGAGCAGTACTTC.

The chain uses TRBV29-1 and TRBJ2-1, with 8 bases matching TRBD1. From germline, CDR1 is SQVTM and CDR2 ANQGSEA. V trimming: 7 bases; J trimming: 6 bases; junction bases outside the gene matches: 5. The CDR3 length is 12 residues. CDR3 region: CSAETGANEQFF. The CDR3 region has the DNA TGCAGCGCCGAGACAGGGGCCAATGAGCAGTTCTTC.

V usage is TRBV7-2 and J usage is TRBJ2-2, with D hard to call. CDR3 length equals 17 residues. Trimming removed 2 bases at V and 2 bases at J, with 15 bases between. Germline lookup yields CDR1 SGHTA and CDR2 FQGNSA. The CDR3, as DNA: TGTGCCAGCAGCTTAAACTATTACGGCGGTAACACCGGGGAGCTGTTTTTT. Amino acid sequence: CASSLNYYGGNTGELFF.

The CDR3 spells CASSYGSNQPQHF. CDR3 in DNA: TGTGCCAGCAGTTACGGTAGCAATCAGCCCCAGCATTTT. V usage is TRBV27 and J usage is TRBJ1-5; D is ambiguous. V lost 4 bases, J lost 0 bases, and 4 bases lay in between. The CDR3 length is 13 residues. Germline values: CDR1 MNHEY, CDR2 SMNVEV (reference sequence).

V gene TRBV2 combines with J gene TRBJ1-6, with D possibly matching TRBD1 (5 bases). V lost 6 bases and J lost 13, with 19 bases in between. Germline V gene sequence: CDR1 SNHLY, CDR2 FYNNEI. This CDR3 spans 14 amino acids. The DNA of the CDR3 is TGTGCCAGCAGGCCGGGACTCTCCATTCAGCCCCTCCACTTT. This sequence encodes CASRPGLSIQPLHF.

The CDR3 loop reads CASSFAGVNSPLHF. In nucleotides, the CDR3 is TGTGCCAGCAGTTTCGCGGGTGTGAATTCACCCCTCCACTTT. The chain uses TRBV27 and TRBJ1-6; D unresolved. CDR1 and CDR2 from the germline V gene are MNHEY and SMNVEV (reference sequence). This CDR3 comprises 14 residues. V lost 3 bases to trimming and J lost 7 bases, with 10 bases between them.

The V call is TRBV6-5, the J call TRBJ2-7; TRBD1 might be the D (5 bases). This CDR3 region has 13 residues. The germline CDR1 and CDR2 sequences are MNHEY and SVGAGI. V was trimmed by 6 bases and J by 5 bases, leaving 14 bases between them. DNA of the CDR3: TGTGCCAGCAGAGAGAGTGGGGCCCACGAGCAGTACTTC. Protein sequence: CASRESGAHEQYF.

This clone turned up a few times. This chain links TRBV4-1 with TRBJ2-3; 7 positions match TRBD1. The CDR3 loop spans 15 amino acids. V trimming: 3 bases; J trimming: 4 bases; junction bases outside the gene matches: 7. Germline CDR1 reads MGHRA; CDR2 reads YSYEKL. CDR3 nucleotides: TGCGCCAGCAGCCACAGAGGGGGCGGCGCAGATACGCAGTATTTT. Protein: CASSHRGGGADTQYF.

The gene calls are TRBV28 and TRBJ2-3; D perhaps matches TRBD2 (6 bases). Germline V gene sequence: CDR1 MDHEN, CDR2 SYDVKM. Deletions cut 4 bases from V and 8 bases from J, with 13 bases between. The CDR3 runs 13 residues. The CDR3 protein is CASSSPSGGTQYF. The DNA of the CDR3 is TGTGCCAGCAGTTCTCCGTCCGGGGGTACGCAGTATTTT. Looking up the rest from reference TRBV28 and TRBJ2-3 gives the full variable domain: DVKVTQSSRYLVKRTGEKVFLECVQDMDHENMFWYRQDPGLGLRLIYFSYDVKMKEKGDIPEGYSVSREKKERFSLILESASTNQTSMYLCASSSPSGGTQYFGPGTRLTVL.

This sequence joins TRBV7-2 and TRBJ2-2; tentatively, D is TRBD2 (5 bases). Trimming left V 7 bases short and J 7 bases short, with 10 bases between. Germline-derived CDR1 and CDR2 are SGHTA and FQGNSA. This CDR3 region has 12 residues. CDR3 amino acids: CASTNRGGELFF. In nucleotides, the CDR3 is TGTGCCAGCACCAATCGGGGCGGGGAGCTGTTTTTT.

V usage is TRBV13 and J usage is TRBJ2-2; D ambiguous. CDR1 is PRHDT and CDR2 is FYEKMQ in the germline V gene (reference sequence). V lost 5 bases and J 4 bases, leaving 5 bases between the germline ends. The length of the CDR3 is 12 residues. CDR3 sequence reads: CASSPFTGELFF. CDR3 sequence (DNA): TGTGCCAGCAGCCCTTTCACCGGGGAGCTGTTTTTT.

V is TRBV18 and J is TRBJ1-2, with 10 bases lining up with TRBD1. This CDR3 is 16 amino acids long. The germline gives CDR1 KGHSH, CDR2 LQKENI. The trim removed 5 bases at V and 6 bases at J, leaving 12 bases unmatched. Written as DNA, the CDR3 is TGTGCCAGCTCAACTACCGGACAGGGGGATTGGAATGGCTACACCTTC. Protein product: CASSTTGQGDWNGYTF.

The gene calls are TRBV7-9 and TRBJ2-1; 9 positions match TRBD2. V gave up 1 base and J gave up 7 bases; unmatched junction bases: 5. The CDR3 sequence is 15 residues long. The germline V gene encodes CDR1 SEHNR and CDR2 FQNEAQ (reference sequence). In nucleotides, the CDR3 is TGTGCCAGCAGCTTAGTTGCGGGGGGGCGAAATGAGCAGTTCTTC. Translating it yields CASSLVAGGRNEQFF.

The rearrangement joins TRBV7-9 to TRBJ2-5; 8 nucleotides line up with TRBD2. Per germline, CDR1 SEHNR and CDR2 FQNEAQ (reference sequence). The CDR3 spans 16 residues. V was pared by 5 bases and J by 5 bases, with 13 bases of the junction left unmatched. DNA for the CDR3: TGTGCCAGCAGCCACGGGGGGGCCCTAAGAAGGGAGACCCAGTACTTC. This sequence encodes CASSHGGALRRETQYF.

The chain is built from TRBV9 and TRBJ2-2; weak D call: TRBD2 (6 bases). CDR1 SGDLS and CDR2 YYNGEE come from the germline V gene. Trimming removed 3 bases at V and 4 bases at J, with 16 bases between. The length of the CDR3 is 16 residues. CDR3 in amino acids: CASSGHGTGSTGELFF. CDR3 DNA: TGTGCCAGCAGCGGCCACGGGACTGGCAGCACCGGGGAGCTGTTTTTT.

This chain joins TRBV5-4 and TRBJ1-2, with D perhaps TRBD1 (5 bases). Germline V gives CDR1 SGHNT, CDR2 YYREEE (reference sequence). The CDR3 totals 13 residues. Deletions cut 2 bases from V and 4 bases from J, with 9 bases between. CDR3 residues: CASSFDSLYGYTF. The DNA of the CDR3 is TGTGCCAGCAGCTTCGACAGTCTCTATGGCTACACCTTC.

This clone was seen only once. The rearrangement joins TRBV10-2 to TRBJ1-1, with D possibly matching TRBD1 (5 bases). Germline CDR1 and CDR2: WSHSY and SAAADI. The CDR3 consists of 16 residues. Deletions cut 0 bases from V and 4 bases from J, with 15 bases between. CDR3 coding DNA: TGCGCCAGCAGTGAGTCCAGGGCAGCGTGGGGCACTGAAGCTTTCTTT. As protein: CASSESRAAWGTEAFF.

The chain uses TRBV3-1 (or the pseudogene TRBV3-2) and TRBJ1-1; 8 nucleotides agree with TRBD1. V shed 4 bases, J shed 8 bases, and the junction held 3 bases outside the gene matches. CDR3 length: 12 amino acids. Germline V gene sequence: CDR1 LGHDT, CDR2 YNNKEL (reference sequence). CDR3 amino acids: CASSRTGKEAFF. DNA for the CDR3: TGTGCCAGCAGCCGGACAGGGAAAGAAGCTTTCTTT.

V gene TRBV27 combines with J gene TRBJ2-7; 10 bases map to TRBD1. The V segment lost 6 bases and the J segment 7 bases; nucleotides outside the gene matches: 9. The CDR3 sequence is 14 residues long. Germline V gene sequence: CDR1 MNHEY, CDR2 SMNVEV (reference sequence). The CDR3 nucleotides read TGTGCCAGCAGGCCGGGACAGGGGACGGGGGAGCAGTACTTC. This sequence encodes CASRPGQGTGEQYF.

This clone is a singleton in its sample. The chain uses TRBV30 and TRBJ1-2, with 9 bases lining up with TRBD1. V lost 0 bases to trimming and J lost 8 bases; unmatched junction nucleotides: 10. CDR1 is GTSNPN, CDR2 SVGIG, per germline (reference sequence). The CDR3 is 15 amino acids. In nucleotides, the CDR3 is TGTGCCTGGAGTGTACTCAAAACAGGGGGCCGGGGCTACACCTTC. Its protein product is CAWSVLKTGGRGYTF.

The J gene is TRBJ2-5, the V gene TRBV30, with a weak D call TRBD2 (5 bases). This CDR3 region has 10 residues. Germline assignment: CDR1 GTSNPN and CDR2 SVGIG (reference sequence). The CDR3 DNA is TGTCGACACCCTGGAGGGACCCAGTACTTC. Translating it yields CRHPGGTQYF.

The chain is built from TRBV4-3 and TRBJ1-2, with 9 nucleotides matching TRBD1. CDR1 is LGHNA, CDR2 YSLEER, per germline. The CDR3 is made up of 15 amino acids. Unmatched junction bases numbered 4, after V lost 4 bases and J lost 1 base. The CDR3 DNA sequence: TGCGCCAGCAGCCGTGACAGGGGGGGTAACTATGGCTACACCTTC. This translates into CASSRDRGGNYGYTF.

CDR3 nucleotide sequence: TGTGCCAGCAGCCGGGGGGGGCGAGGGGACTATGGCTACACCTTC. It yields the protein CASSRGGRGDYGYTF. The chain is built from TRBV28 and TRBJ1-2; a possible D gene is TRBD1 (6 bases). Germline assignment: CDR1 MDHEN and CDR2 SYDVKM. The CDR3 has 15 amino acids. V was clipped by 6 bases and J by 3 bases, with 17 bases between them.

This sequence joins TRBV15 and TRBJ1-2; D unresolved. CDR3 length: 14 amino acids. Germline CDR1 and CDR2: LNHNV and YYDKDF (reference sequence). Trimming took 1 base from V and 8 from J, leaving 14 bases between them. The CDR3 nucleotides read TGTGCCACCAGCAGAGGTGAGGGTAAAGGAGGCTACACCTTC. Its protein is CATSRGEGKGGYTF.

The chain employs TRBV9 and TRBJ2-7; 8 nucleotides agree with TRBD1. V shed 4 bases and J 6 bases; nucleotides not matched to a gene: 9. The germline V gene encodes CDR1 SGDLS and CDR2 YYNGEE. The CDR3 runs to 14 residues. CDR3 sequence reads: CASSHSGTGAEQYF. The CDR3 DNA reads as TGTGCCAGCAGCCACTCCGGGACAGGTGCCGAGCAGTACTTC.

The chain is built from TRBV18 and TRBJ2-7, with no clear D. CDR1 KGHSH and CDR2 LQKENI come from the germline V gene. CDR3 length equals 16 residues. V dropped 0 bases and J dropped 1 base, with 13 bases sitting between them. The CDR3 nucleotides are TGTGCCAGCTCACCACCTTGGCCTTCGCGGTCCTACGAGCAGTACTTC. It yields the protein CASSPPWPSRSYEQYF.

Here the CDR3 DNA reads TGTGCCAGCAGCGTAGACAGTGTCTACGAGCAGTACTTC. Its translation: CASSVDSVYEQYF. This rearrangement joins TRBV9 to TRBJ2-7; no firm D call. Germline CDR1 is SGDLS and CDR2 is YYNGEE. Trimming pared 0 bases from V and 3 bases from J, leaving 7 bases between. This CDR3 has 13 residues.

The chain couples TRBV6-6 to TRBJ2-7; TRBD1 matches at 7 bases. In germline, CDR1 is MNHNY, CDR2 SVGAGI (reference sequence). Unmatched junction bases numbered 3, after V lost 5 bases and J lost 5 bases. There are 12 residues in the CDR3. The CDR3 is CASSLTGDEQYF. The CDR3 coding sequence is TGTGCCAGCAGTCTAACAGGGGACGAGCAGTACTTC.